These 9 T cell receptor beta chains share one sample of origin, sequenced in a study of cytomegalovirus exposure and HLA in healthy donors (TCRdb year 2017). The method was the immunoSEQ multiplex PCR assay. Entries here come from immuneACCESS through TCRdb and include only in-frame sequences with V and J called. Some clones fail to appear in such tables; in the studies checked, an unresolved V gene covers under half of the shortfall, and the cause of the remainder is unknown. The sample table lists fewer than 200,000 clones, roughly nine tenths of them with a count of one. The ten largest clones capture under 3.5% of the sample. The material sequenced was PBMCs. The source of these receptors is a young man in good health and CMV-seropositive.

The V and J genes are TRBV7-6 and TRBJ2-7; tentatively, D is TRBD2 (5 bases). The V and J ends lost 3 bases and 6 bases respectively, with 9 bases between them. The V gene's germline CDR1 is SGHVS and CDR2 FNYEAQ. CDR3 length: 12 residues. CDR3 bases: TGTGCCAGCAGCTTCGGGGTTGGCGAGCAGTACTTC. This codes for CASSFGVGEQYF.

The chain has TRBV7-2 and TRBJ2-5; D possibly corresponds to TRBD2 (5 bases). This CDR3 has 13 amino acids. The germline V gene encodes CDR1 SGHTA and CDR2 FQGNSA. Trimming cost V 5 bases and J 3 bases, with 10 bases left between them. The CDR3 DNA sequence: TGTGCCAGCAGCCGAACCGGGGAAGAGACCCAGTACTTC. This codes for CASSRTGEETQYF. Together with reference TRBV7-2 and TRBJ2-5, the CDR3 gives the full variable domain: GAGVSQSPSNKVTEKGKDVELRCDPISGHTALYWYRQSLGQGLEFLIYFQGNSAPDKSGLPSDRFSAERTGGSVSTLTIQRTQQEDSAVYLCASSRTGEETQYFGPGTRLLVL.

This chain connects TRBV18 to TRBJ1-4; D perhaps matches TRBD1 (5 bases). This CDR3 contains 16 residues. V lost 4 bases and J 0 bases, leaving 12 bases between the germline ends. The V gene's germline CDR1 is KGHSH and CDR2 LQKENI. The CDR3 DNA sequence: TGTGCCAGCTCACAGGGGTCTGGGACAACTAATGAAAAACTGTTTTTT. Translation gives CASSQGSGTTNEKLFF.

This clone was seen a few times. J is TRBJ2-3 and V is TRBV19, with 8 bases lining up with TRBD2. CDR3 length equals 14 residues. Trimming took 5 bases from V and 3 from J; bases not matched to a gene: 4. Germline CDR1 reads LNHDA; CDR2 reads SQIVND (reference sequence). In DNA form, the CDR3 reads TGTGCCAGTAGTCCGGGGGGGCCGACAGATACGCAGTATTTT. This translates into CASSPGGPTDTQYF. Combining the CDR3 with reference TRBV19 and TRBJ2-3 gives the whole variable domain DGGITQSPKYLFRKEGQNVTLSCEQNLNHDAMYWYRQDPGQGLRLIYYSQIVNDFQKGDIAEGYSVSREKKESFPLTVTSAQKNPTAFYLCASSPGGPTDTQYFGPGTRLTVL.

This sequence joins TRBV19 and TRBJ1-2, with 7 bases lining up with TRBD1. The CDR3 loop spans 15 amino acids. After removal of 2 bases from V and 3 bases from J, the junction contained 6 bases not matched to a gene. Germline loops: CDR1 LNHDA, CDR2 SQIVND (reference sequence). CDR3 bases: TGTGCCAGTAGTATATTTGGAGACAGGGACTATGGCTACACCTTC. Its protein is CASSIFGDRDYGYTF.

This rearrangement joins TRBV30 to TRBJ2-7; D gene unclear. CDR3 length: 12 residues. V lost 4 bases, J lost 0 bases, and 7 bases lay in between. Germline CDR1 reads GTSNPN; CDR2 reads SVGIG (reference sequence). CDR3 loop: CAWNFGSYEQYF. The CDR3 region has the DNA TGTGCCTGGAACTTCGGCTCCTACGAGCAGTACTTC.

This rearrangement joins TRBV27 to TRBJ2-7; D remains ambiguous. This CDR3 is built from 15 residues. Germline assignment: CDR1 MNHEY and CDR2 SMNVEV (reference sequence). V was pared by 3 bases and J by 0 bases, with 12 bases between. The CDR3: CASSLSGINSYEQYF. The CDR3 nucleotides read TGTGCCAGCAGTTTGTCAGGAATCAACTCCTACGAGCAGTACTTC.

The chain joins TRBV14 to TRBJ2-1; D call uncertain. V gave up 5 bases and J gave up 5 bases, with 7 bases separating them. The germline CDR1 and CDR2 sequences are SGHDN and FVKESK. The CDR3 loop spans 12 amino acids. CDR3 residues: CASSRVNNEQFF. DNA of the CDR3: TGTGCCAGCAGCAGAGTGAACAATGAGCAGTTCTTC.

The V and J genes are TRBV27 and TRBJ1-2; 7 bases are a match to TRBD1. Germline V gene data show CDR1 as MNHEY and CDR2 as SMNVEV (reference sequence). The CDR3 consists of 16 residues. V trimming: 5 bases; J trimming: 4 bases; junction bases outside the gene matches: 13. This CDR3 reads CASSPARDRITYGYTF. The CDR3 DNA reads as TGTGCCAGCAGTCCGGCCCGGGACAGAATTACCTATGGCTACACCTTC.